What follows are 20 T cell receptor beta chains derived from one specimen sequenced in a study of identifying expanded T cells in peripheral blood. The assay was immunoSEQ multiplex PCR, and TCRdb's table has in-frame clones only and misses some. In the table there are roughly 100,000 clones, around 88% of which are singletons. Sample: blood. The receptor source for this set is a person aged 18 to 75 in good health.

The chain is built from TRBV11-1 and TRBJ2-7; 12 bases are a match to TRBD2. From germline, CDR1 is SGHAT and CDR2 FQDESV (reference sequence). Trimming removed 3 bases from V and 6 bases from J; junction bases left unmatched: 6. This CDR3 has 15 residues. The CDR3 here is CASSFSTSGGLEQYF. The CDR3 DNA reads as TGTGCCAGCAGCTTCTCTACTAGCGGGGGGCTCGAGCAGTACTTC.

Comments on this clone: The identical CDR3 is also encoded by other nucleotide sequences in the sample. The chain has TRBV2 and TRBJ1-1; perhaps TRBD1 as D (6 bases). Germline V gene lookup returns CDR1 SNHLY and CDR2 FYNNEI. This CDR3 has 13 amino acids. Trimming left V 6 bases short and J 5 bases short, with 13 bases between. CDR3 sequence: CASRVGGVTEAFF. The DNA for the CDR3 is TGTGCCAGCAGGGTAGGGGGTGTAACTGAAGCTTTCTTT.

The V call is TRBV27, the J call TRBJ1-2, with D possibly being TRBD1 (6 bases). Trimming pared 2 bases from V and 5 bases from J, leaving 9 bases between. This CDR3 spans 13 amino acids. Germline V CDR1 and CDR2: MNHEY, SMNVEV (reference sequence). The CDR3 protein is CASSLGGGYGYTF. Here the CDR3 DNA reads TGTGCCAGCAGTTTAGGAGGGGGGTATGGCTACACCTTC.

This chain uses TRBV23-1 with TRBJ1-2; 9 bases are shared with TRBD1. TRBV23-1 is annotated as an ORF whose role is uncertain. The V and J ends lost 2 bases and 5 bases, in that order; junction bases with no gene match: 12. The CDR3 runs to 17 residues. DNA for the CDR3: TGCGCCAGCAGTCAACCGAGCTTAGACAGGGGGGAGTATGGCTACACCTTC. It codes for CASSQPSLDRGEYGYTF.

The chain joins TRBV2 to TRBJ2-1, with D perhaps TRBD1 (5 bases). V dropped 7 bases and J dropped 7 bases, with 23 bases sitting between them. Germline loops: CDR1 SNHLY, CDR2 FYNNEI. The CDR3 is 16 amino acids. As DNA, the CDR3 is TGTGCCAGCACATTGGGGCGTCACCACCTAGGGAATGAGCAGTTCTTC. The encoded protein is CASTLGRHHLGNEQFF. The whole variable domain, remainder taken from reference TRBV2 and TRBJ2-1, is EPEVTQTPSHQVTQMGQEVILRCVPISNHLYFYWYRQILGQKVEFLVSFYNNEISEKSEIFDDQFSVERPDGSNFTLKIRSTKLEDSAMYFCASTLGRHHLGNEQFFGPGTRLTVL.

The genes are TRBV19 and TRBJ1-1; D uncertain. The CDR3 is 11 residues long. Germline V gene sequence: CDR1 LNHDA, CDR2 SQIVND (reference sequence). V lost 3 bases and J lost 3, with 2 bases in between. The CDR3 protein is CASSMDTEAFF. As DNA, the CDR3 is TGTGCCAGTAGTATGGACACTGAAGCTTTCTTT. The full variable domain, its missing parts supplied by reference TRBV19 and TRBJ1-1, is DGGITQSPKYLFRKEGQNVTLSCEQNLNHDAMYWYRQDPGQGLRLIYYSQIVNDFQKGDIAEGYSVSREKKESFPLTVTSAQKNPTAFYLCASSMDTEAFFGQGTRLTVV.

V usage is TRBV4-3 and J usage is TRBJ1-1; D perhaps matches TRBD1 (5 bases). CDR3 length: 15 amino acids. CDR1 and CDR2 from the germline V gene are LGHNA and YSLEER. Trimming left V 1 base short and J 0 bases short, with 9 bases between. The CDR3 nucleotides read TGCGCCAGCAGCCAAGGGGTGGGGGTGAACACTGAAGCTTTCTTT. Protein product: CASSQGVGVNTEAFF.

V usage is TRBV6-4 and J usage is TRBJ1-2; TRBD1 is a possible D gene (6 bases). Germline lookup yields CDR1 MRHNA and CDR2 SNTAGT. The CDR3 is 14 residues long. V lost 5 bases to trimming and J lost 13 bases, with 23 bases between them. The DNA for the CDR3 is TGTGCCAGCAGTATGGGAGAGGGGGACCGTCCGTTCACCTTC. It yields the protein CASSMGEGDRPFTF.

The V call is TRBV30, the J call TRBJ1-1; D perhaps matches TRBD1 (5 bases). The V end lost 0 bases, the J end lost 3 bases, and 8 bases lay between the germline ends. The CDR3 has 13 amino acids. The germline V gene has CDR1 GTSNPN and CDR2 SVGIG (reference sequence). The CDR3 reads CAWSVTGYTEAFF. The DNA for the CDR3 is TGTGCCTGGAGTGTAACAGGATACACTGAAGCTTTCTTT.

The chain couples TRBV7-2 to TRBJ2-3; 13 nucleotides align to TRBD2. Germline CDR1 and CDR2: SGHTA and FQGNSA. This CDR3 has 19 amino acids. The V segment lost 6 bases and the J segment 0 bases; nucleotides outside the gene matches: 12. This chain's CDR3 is CASRHRAGTSGASTDTQYF. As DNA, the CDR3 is TGTGCCAGCAGACACCGCGCCGGGACTAGCGGGGCCAGCACAGATACGCAGTATTTT.

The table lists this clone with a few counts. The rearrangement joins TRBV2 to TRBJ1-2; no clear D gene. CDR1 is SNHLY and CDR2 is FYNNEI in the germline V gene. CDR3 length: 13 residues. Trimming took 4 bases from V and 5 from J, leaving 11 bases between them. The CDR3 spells CASSGSGTYGYTF. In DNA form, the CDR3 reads TGTGCCAGCAGTGGAAGCGGCACATATGGCTACACCTTC.

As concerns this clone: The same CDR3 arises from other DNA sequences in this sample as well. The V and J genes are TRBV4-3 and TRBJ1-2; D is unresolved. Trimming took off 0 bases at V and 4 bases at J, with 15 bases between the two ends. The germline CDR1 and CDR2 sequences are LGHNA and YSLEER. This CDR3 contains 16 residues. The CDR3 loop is CASSQDLAELGYGYTF. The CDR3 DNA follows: TGCGCCAGCAGCCAAGACTTAGCCGAACTGGGCTATGGCTACACCTTC.

CDR3: CASSHKTRAGAHTDTQYF. The CDR3 DNA is TGTGCCAGCAGTCATAAAACTCGAGCGGGGGCACACACAGATACGCAGTATTTT. This chain connects TRBV7-2 to TRBJ2-3; 8 bases are a match to TRBD2. The CDR3 has 18 amino acids. V trimming: 6 bases; J trimming: 2 bases; junction bases outside the gene matches: 16. Germline V lookup: CDR1 SGHTA, CDR2 FQGNSA.

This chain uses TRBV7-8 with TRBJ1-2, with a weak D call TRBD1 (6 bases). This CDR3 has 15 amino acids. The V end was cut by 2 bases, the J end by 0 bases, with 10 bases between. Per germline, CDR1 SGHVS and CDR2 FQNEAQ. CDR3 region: CASSLTGRPNYGYTF. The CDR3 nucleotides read TGTGCCAGCAGCTTAACAGGGCGGCCTAACTATGGCTACACCTTC. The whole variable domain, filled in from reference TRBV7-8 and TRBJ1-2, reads GAGVSQSPRYKVAKRGQDVALRCDPISGHVSLFWYQQALGQGPEFLTYFQNEAQLDKSGLPSDRFFAERPEGSVSTLKIQRTQQEDSAVYLCASSLTGRPNYGYTFGSGTRLTVV.

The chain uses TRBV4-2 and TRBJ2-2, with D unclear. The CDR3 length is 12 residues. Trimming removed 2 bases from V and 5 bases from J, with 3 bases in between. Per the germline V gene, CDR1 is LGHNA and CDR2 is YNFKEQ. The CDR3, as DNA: TGTGCCAGCAGCCAACGTACCGGGGAGCTGTTTTTT. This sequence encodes CASSQRTGELFF.

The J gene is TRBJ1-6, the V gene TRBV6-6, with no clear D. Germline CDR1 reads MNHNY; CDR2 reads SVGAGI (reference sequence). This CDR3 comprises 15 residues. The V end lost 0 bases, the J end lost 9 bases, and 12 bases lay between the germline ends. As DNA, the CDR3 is TGTGCCAGCAGTTACTCGAAAGGGATTGCTTCACCCCTCCACTTT. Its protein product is CASSYSKGIASPLHF.

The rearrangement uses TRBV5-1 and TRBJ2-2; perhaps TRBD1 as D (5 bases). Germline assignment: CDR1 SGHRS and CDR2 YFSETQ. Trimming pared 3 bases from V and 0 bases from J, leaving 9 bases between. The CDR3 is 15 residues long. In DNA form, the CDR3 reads TGCGCCAGCAGCTCCGGACAAGCGAACACCGGGGAGCTGTTTTTT. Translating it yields CASSSGQANTGELFF.

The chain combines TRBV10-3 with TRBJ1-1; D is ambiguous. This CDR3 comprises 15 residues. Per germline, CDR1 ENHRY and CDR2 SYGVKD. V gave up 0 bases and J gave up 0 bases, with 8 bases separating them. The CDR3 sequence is CAISESNPVNTEAFF. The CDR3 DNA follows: TGTGCCATCAGTGAGTCGAATCCAGTGAACACTGAAGCTTTCTTT.

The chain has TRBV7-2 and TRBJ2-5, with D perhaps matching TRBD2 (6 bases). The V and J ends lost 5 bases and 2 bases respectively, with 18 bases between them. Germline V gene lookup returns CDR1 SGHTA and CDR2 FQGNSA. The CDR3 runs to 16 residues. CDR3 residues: CASSVGFSGTQETQYF. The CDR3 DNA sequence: TGTGCCAGCAGCGTGGGGTTTAGCGGTACTCAAGAGACCCAGTACTTC.

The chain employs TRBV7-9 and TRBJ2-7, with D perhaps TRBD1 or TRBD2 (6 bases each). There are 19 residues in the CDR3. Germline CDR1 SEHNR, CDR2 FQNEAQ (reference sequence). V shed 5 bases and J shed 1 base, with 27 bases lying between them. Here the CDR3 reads CASSANSGTTGVGSYEQYF. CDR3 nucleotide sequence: TGTGCCAGCAGCGCTAACTCCGGGACAACGGGGGTGGGATCCTACGAGCAGTACTTC. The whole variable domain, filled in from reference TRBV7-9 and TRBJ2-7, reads DTGVSQNPRHKITKRGQNVTFRCDPISEHNRLYWYRQTLGQGPEFLTYFQNEAQLEKSRLLSDRFSAERPKGSFSTLEIQRTEQGDSAMYLCASSANSGTTGVGSYEQYFGPGTRLTVT.